Shown below are 23 T cell receptor beta chains from a single sample sequenced in a study of blood T cell repertoires in COVID-19. Only in-frame clones appear in the TCRdb table, and some are missing; sequencing was by immunoSEQ multiplex PCR. The table lists tens of thousands of clones, around 82% of them singletons. Sequencing was carried out using peripheral blood. The receptors stem from a man between 50 and 59 years old with active COVID-19.

The chain is built from TRBV19 and TRBJ2-7, with 11 bases fitting TRBD2. Germline assignment: CDR1 LNHDA and CDR2 SQIVND (reference sequence). V lost 6 bases and J lost 5; bases outside the gene matches: 9. The length of the CDR3 is 15 residues. CDR3 nucleotides: TGTGCCAGTAGGAGTAGCGGGAGGGGCCCCCACGAGCAGTACTTC. It is translated as CASRSSGRGPHEQYF.

The rearrangement links TRBV5-5 to TRBJ2-7; the match to TRBD2 covers 7 bases. The V segment lost 0 bases and the J segment 0 bases; nucleotides outside the gene matches: 6. Germline V gene data show CDR1 as SGHKS and CDR2 as YYEKEE (reference sequence). The CDR3 has 16 amino acids. The CDR3 nucleotides are TGTGCCAGCAGCTTGGGGGCGGGGAGGGTCTCCTACGAGCAGTACTTC. Protein sequence: CASSLGAGRVSYEQYF.

The chain has TRBV12-5 and TRBJ2-3, with TRBD2 matching 8 bases. With V trimmed by 1 base and J by 3 bases, 9 bases remained unmatched. From germline, CDR1 is LGHNT and CDR2 FRNRAP. This CDR3 contains 17 residues. In DNA form, the CDR3 reads TGTGCTAGTGGTTTGGGGTCGGGGGGGCGCCGGACAGATACGCAGTATTTT. It yields the protein CASGLGSGGRRTDTQYF. Drawing the rest from reference TRBV12-5 and TRBJ2-3, the complete variable domain is DARVTQTPRHKVTEMGQEVTMRCQPILGHNTVFWYRQTMMQGLELLAYFRNRAPLDDSGMPKDRFSAEMPDATLATLKIQPSEPRDSAVYFCASGLGSGGRRTDTQYFGPGTRLTVL.

The rearrangement uses TRBV5-5 and TRBJ1-2; TRBD1 might be the D (5 bases). CDR1 SGHKS and CDR2 YYEKEE come from the germline V gene (reference sequence). The CDR3 is made up of 13 amino acids. Deletions cut 0 bases from V and 4 bases from J, with 7 bases between. The CDR3 protein is CASSLGQPYGYTF. CDR3 nucleotides: TGTGCCAGCAGCTTGGGACAGCCCTATGGCTACACCTTC.

The chain recombines TRBV25-1 with TRBJ1-4; D gene ambiguous. Looked up from germline, CDR1 is MGHDK and CDR2 is SYGVNS. The CDR3 is 14 residues long. Trimming took off 2 bases at V and 8 bases at J, with 12 bases between the two ends. CDR3 amino acids: CASSETQRAEKLFF. In DNA form, the CDR3 reads TGTGCCAGCAGTGAAACACAGCGGGCAGAAAAACTGTTTTTT.

V is TRBV4-1 and J is TRBJ2-5; 11 bases match TRBD2. In germline, CDR1 is MGHRA, CDR2 YSYEKL. The CDR3 loop spans 18 amino acids. V dropped 0 bases and J dropped 4; count of bases not matched to a gene: 10. DNA for the CDR3: TGCGCCAGCAGCCAAGATTTTGATAGCGGGGGGGCCCGAGAGACCCAGTACTTC. This encodes CASSQDFDSGGARETQYF.

This chain links TRBV10-3 with TRBJ1-5; 7 bases line up with TRBD1. This CDR3 has 13 amino acids. After removal of 5 bases from V and 5 bases from J, the junction contained 3 bases not matched to a gene. CDR1 and CDR2 (germline): ENHRY, SYGVKD. CDR3 in DNA: TGTGCCATCAGTACCGACAGGGATCAGCCCCAGCATTTT. Protein sequence: CAISTDRDQPQHF.

This clone was observed a handful of times. The chain couples TRBV7-9 to TRBJ1-1; 7 nucleotides align to TRBD1. CDR1 SEHNR and CDR2 FQNEAQ come from the germline V gene (reference sequence). The CDR3 covers 13 residues. J lost 4 bases, V lost 5 bases, and 4 bases had no gene match. CDR3 loop: CASSLDRATEAFF. DNA for the CDR3: TGTGCCAGCAGCCTCGACAGGGCCACTGAAGCTTTCTTT.

This clone was seen a few times. V gene TRBV3-1 (or the pseudogene TRBV3-2) combines with J gene TRBJ2-3, with 10 bases aligning to TRBD2. Trimming took 2 bases from V and 5 from J; bases not matched to a gene: 10. The CDR3 spans 17 residues. Germline V gene lookup returns CDR1 LGHDT and CDR2 YNNKEL (reference sequence). CDR3 DNA: TGTGCCAGCAGCCAACGGTTTAGAGCGGGGGGGGGAGATACGCAGTATTTT. Its translation is CASSQRFRAGGGDTQYF.

The chain joins TRBV11-3 to TRBJ2-1; 10 positions agree with TRBD2. The CDR3 loop spans 13 amino acids. Germline V gene data show CDR1 as SGHNT and CDR2 as YENEEA. CDR3 bases: TGTGCGACCACTAGCGGGGAACAAAATGAGCAGTTCTTC. Protein: CATTSGEQNEQFF. The full variable domain, rest sourced from reference TRBV11-3 and TRBJ2-1, is EAGVVQSPRYKIIEKKQPVAFWCNPISGHNTLYWYLQNLGQGPELLIRYENEEAVDDSQLPKDRFSAERLKGVDSTLKIQPAELGDSAVYLCATTSGEQNEQFFGPGTRLTVL.

The CDR3 region has the DNA TGTGCCAGCAGCTTGTTCAGCGGGGAGCTGTTTTTT. Translated, it gives CASSLFSGELFF. J is TRBJ2-2 and V is TRBV7-9; D ambiguous. Trimming shortened V by 3 bases and J by 7 bases, and 6 bases separated the two germline ends. The CDR3 totals 12 residues. Germline V gene sequence: CDR1 SEHNR, CDR2 FQNEAQ (reference sequence).

The chain joins TRBV3-1 (or the pseudogene TRBV3-2) to TRBJ1-4; TRBD1 aligns across 7 bases. The CDR3 contains 15 residues. The J segment lost 6 bases and the V segment lost 3 bases, leaving 7 bases of the junction unmatched. Germline CDR1 is LGHDT and CDR2 is YNNKEL (reference sequence). In DNA form, the CDR3 reads TGTGCCAGCAGCCAGCGCGGACAGGCGGATGAAAAACTGTTTTTT. Encoded protein: CASSQRGQADEKLFF.

The V and J genes are TRBV2 and TRBJ1-4, with 7 bases fitting TRBD1. V dropped 4 bases and J dropped 14; count of bases not matched to a gene: 7. Germline values: CDR1 SNHLY, CDR2 FYNNEI. CDR3 length: 12 amino acids. DNA of the CDR3: TGTGCCAGCAGTGGACAGGGTCTCGCGCTGTTTTTT. Protein sequence: CASSGQGLALFF. The entire variable domain, with the rest obtained from reference TRBV2 and TRBJ1-4, is as follows: EPEVTQTPSHQVTQMGQEVILRCVPISNHLYFYWYRQILGQKVEFLVSFYNNEISEKSEIFDDQFSVERPDGSNFTLKIRSTKLEDSAMYFCASSGQGLALFFGSGTQLSVL.

This chain uses TRBV7-2 with TRBJ2-2; D gene ambiguous. Germline V CDR1 and CDR2: SGHTA, FQGNSA. CDR3 length equals 14 residues. V was cut by 1 base and J by 3 bases, with 6 bases left in between. Written as DNA, the CDR3 is TGTGCCAGCAGCTTAGATGTCGACACCGGGGAGCTGTTTTTT. It is translated as CASSLDVDTGELFF.

The CDR3 loop is CASSLWDRDGYTF. Here the CDR3 DNA reads TGTGCCAGCAGTTTATGGGACAGGGACGGCTACACCTTC. The V call is TRBV12-3 or TRBV12-4, the J call TRBJ1-2; 9 bases match TRBD1. The CDR3 length is 13 residues. Germline trimming cut 2 bases from V and 8 bases from J; bases unmatched to any gene: 3.

The chain is built from TRBV5-1 and TRBJ1-4, with 9 bases aligning to TRBD1. With 4 bases clipped from V and 4 bases from J, the junction kept 5 bases outside the gene matches. Germline V gives CDR1 SGHRS, CDR2 YFSETQ. This CDR3 has 15 amino acids. CDR3 nucleotide sequence: TGCGCCAGCAGCGAACAGACAGGGGGTAATGAAAAACTGTTTTTT. This encodes CASSEQTGGNEKLFF.

The chain carries TRBV6-5 and TRBJ1-1; 7 bases map to TRBD1. V gave up 0 bases and J gave up 11 bases; unmatched junction bases: 3. The CDR3 is 12 amino acids. Germline V gene data show CDR1 as MNHEY and CDR2 as SVGAGI. This CDR3 is CASSYSTGLAFF. The DNA for the CDR3 is TGTGCCAGCAGTTACTCGACAGGGCTGGCTTTCTTT.

The CDR3 DNA sequence: TGTGCCAGTAGTATAGATCTTGCAGGGGGCGCATCAGATACGCAGTATTTT. Translated: CASSIDLAGGASDTQYF. V gene TRBV19 combines with J gene TRBJ2-3; TRBD1 agrees at 8 bases. The CDR3 extends over 17 amino acids. The V and J ends lost 0 bases and 4 bases, in that order; junction bases with no gene match: 9. In germline, CDR1 is LNHDA, CDR2 SQIVND (reference sequence).

This clone has a single count. The V gene is TRBV2, the J gene TRBJ1-5, with 9 bases fitting TRBD1. Germline V gene data show CDR1 as SNHLY and CDR2 as FYNNEI. This CDR3 is 17 amino acids long. V shed 4 bases, J shed 3 bases, and the junction held 10 bases outside the gene matches. CDR3 loop: CASSVHRDRAFNQPQHF. The CDR3 coding sequence is TGTGCCAGCAGTGTACACCGGGACAGGGCCTTCAATCAGCCCCAGCATTTT.

The chain carries TRBV3-1 (or the pseudogene TRBV3-2) and TRBJ2-1; 8 positions agree with TRBD2. Germline values: CDR1 LGHDT, CDR2 YNNKEL (reference sequence). This CDR3 has 15 amino acids. The J segment lost 3 bases and the V segment lost 6 bases, leaving 7 bases of the junction unmatched. The CDR3 DNA is TGTGCCAGCAGGGCACCGGGACTAGTCTACAATGAGCAGTTCTTC. Protein sequence: CASRAPGLVYNEQFF.

The DNA for the CDR3 is TGTGCCAGCAGCGTAGACAGACAGCCCGGGGAGCTGTTTTTT. Translated: CASSVDRQPGELFF. The rearrangement links TRBV9 to TRBJ2-2; tentative D call: TRBD1 (5 bases). The germline gives CDR1 SGDLS, CDR2 YYNGEE. This CDR3 is 14 amino acids long. Trimming took off 0 bases at V and 6 bases at J, with 9 bases between the two ends.

The chain is built from TRBV6-2 or TRBV6-3 and TRBJ1-3, with 7 nucleotides matching TRBD1. The CDR3 is made up of 15 amino acids. Losses at the gene ends were 5 bases for V and 2 bases for J; bases not matched to a gene: 6. Germline CDR1 is MNHEY and CDR2 is SVGEGT. The CDR3 nucleotides are TGTGCCAGCAGTGGATGGACAGGCGCTGGAAACACCATATATTTT. It encodes CASSGWTGAGNTIYF.

This clone was counted a single time. This sequence joins TRBV4-3 and TRBJ1-6, with no clear D. The CDR3 sequence is 19 residues long. Trimming left V 0 bases short and J 5 bases short, with 20 bases between. Per the germline V gene, CDR1 is LGHNA and CDR2 is YSLEER. The CDR3 sequence: CASSQDTRRGRKDNSPLHF. Written as DNA, the CDR3 is TGCGCCAGCAGCCAAGATACGAGACGAGGAAGGAAGGATAATTCACCCCTCCACTTT.